This T cell receptor (beta chain) appears in the sequencing data of a study of preoperative IRX-2 immunotherapy in early breast cancer. Treatment given: preoperative locoregional IRX-2 cytokine immunotherapy. Samples came from a phase Ib trial of preoperative locoregional IRX-2 cytokine immunotherapy. Profiling relied on immunoSEQ multiplex PCR, and the TCRdb table lists in-frame clones only, not all of them. Of about 89,000 clones listed, just over 85% were seen once; the top ten hold roughly 2%. This CDR3 is built from 14 residues. Trimming took 4 bases from V and 4 from J, leaving 11 bases between them. The germline V gene has CDR1 MDHEN and CDR2 SYDVKM.

Sample: tumor tissue, taken after IRX-2 immunotherapy. The source of this sequence is a human donor with breast cancer. J is TRBJ1-3 and V is TRBV28; D remains unclear. CDR3 in DNA: TGTGCCAGCAGTTCAGGCGGCAGAGGAAACACCATATATTTT. Its translation is CASSSGGRGNTIYF.